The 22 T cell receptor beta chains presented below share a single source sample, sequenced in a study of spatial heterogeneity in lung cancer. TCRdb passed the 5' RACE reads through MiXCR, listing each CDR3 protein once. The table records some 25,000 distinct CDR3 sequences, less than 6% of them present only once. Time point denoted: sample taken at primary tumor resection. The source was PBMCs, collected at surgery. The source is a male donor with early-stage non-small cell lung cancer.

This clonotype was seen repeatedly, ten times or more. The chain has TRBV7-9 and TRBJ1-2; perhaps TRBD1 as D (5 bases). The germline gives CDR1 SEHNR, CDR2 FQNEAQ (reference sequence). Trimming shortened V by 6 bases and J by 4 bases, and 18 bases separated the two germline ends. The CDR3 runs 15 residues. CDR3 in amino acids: CASSSFRGELYGYTF. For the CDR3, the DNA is TGTGCCAGCAGTTCTTTCCGGGGGGAACTCTATGGCTACACCTTC.

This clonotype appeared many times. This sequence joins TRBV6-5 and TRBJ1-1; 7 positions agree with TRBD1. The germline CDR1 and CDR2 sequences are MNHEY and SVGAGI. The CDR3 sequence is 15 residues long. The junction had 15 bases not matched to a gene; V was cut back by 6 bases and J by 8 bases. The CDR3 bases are TGTGCCAGCAGCCCTACGCGGACAGGCGGGGAAGAAGCTTTCTTT. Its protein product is CASSPTRTGGEEAFF.

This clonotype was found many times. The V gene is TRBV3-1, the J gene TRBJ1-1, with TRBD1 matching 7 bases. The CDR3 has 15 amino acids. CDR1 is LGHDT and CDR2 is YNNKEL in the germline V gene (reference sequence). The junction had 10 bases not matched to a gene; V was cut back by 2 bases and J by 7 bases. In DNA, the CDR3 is TGTGCCAGCAGCCAAATAAAACAGGGGAGGGGTGAAGCTTTCTTT. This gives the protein CASSQIKQGRGEAFF.

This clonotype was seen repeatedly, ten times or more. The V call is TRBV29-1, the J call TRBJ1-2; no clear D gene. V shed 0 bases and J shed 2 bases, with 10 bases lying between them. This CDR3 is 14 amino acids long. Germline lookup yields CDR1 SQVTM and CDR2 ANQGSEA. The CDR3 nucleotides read TGCAGCGTTGAAGAAGGCGCAGAGAACTATGGCTACACCTTC. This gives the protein CSVEEGAENYGYTF.

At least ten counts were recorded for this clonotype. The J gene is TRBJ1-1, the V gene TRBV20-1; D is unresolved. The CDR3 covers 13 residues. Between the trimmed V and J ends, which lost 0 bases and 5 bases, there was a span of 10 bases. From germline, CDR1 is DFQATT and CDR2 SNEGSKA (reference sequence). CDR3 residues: CSARDSGWTEAFF. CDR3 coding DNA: TGCAGTGCTAGAGATAGTGGGTGGACTGAAGCTTTCTTT.

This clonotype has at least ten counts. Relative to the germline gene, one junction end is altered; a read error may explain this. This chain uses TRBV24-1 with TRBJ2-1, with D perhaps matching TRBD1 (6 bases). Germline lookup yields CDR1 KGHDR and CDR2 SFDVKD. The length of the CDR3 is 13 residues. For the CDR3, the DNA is TGTGCCACCAGTGAACGCCGGGACAAGGAGCAGTTCTTC. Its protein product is CATSERRDKEQFF.

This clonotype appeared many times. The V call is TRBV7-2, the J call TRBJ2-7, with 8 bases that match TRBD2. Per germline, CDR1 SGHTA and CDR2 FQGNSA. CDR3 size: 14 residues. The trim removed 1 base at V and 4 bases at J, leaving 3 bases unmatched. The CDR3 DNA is TGTGCCAGCAGCTTAGGGACTAGCCCTTACGAGCAGTACTTC. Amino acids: CASSLGTSPYEQYF.

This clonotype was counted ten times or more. In DNA, the CDR3 is TGTGCCAGCAGCCGAAGGGGCGGGGGGACCACCGGGGAGCTGTTTTTT. Its translation is CASSRRGGGTTGELFF. The J gene is TRBJ2-2, the V gene TRBV12-3 or TRBV12-4; 8 nucleotides line up with TRBD2. The junction had 10 bases not matched to a gene; V was cut back by 6 bases and J by 4 bases. The CDR3 runs to 16 residues.

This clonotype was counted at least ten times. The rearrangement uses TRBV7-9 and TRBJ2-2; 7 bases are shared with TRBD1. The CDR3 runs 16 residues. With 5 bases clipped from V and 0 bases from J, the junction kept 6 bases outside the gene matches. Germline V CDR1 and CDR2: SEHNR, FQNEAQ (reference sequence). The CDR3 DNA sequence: TGTGCCAGCAGCCCAGGGACAGCCGCGAACACCGGGGAGCTGTTTTTT. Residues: CASSPGTAANTGELFF.

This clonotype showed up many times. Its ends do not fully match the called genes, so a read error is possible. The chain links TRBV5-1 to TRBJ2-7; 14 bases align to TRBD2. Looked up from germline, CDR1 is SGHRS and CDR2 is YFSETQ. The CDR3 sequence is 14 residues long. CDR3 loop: CASSLEGLAGGVDF. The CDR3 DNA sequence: TGCGCCAGCAGCTTGGAAGGACTAGCGGGGGGAGTGGACTTC.

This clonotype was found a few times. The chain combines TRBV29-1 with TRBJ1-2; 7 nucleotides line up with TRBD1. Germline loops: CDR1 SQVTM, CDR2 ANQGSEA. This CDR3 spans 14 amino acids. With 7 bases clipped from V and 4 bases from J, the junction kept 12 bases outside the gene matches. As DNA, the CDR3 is TGCAGCGCCAGGGGGTTGGACTCCGGCTATGGCTACACCTTC. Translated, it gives CSARGLDSGYGYTF.

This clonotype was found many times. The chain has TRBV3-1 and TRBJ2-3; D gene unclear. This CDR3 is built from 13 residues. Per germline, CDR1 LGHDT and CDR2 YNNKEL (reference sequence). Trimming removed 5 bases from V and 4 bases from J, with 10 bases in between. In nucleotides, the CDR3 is TGTGCCAGCAGCTACCGGGCATCAGATACGCAGTATTTT. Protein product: CASSYRASDTQYF.

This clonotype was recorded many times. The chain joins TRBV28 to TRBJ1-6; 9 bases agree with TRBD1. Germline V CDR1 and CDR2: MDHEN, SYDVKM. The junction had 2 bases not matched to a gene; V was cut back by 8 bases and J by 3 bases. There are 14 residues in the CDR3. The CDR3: CASGTGNYNSPLHF. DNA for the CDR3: TGTGCCAGCGGGACAGGGAACTATAATTCACCCCTCCACTTT.

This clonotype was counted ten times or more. The CDR3 is CASTAGSAKNIQYF. Here the CDR3 DNA reads TGTGCCAGTACCGCGGGTTCAGCCAAAAACATTCAGTACTTC. V usage is TRBV28 and J usage is TRBJ2-4; tentatively, D is TRBD2 (5 bases). V was trimmed by 9 bases and J by 0 bases, leaving 12 bases between them. Germline loops: CDR1 MDHEN, CDR2 SYDVKM. The CDR3 covers 14 residues.

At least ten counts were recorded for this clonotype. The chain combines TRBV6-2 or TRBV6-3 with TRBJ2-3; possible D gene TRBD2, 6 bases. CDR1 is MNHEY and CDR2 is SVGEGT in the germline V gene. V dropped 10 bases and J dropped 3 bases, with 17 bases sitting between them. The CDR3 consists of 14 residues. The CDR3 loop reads CATRPTGRTDTQYF. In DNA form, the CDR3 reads TGTGCCACTCGACCAACGGGGAGGACAGATACGCAGTATTTT.

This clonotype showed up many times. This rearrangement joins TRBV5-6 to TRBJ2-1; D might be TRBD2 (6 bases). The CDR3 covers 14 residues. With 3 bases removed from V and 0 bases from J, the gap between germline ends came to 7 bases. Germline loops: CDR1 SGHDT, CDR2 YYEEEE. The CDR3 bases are TGTGCCAGCAGCTCCGGGAGCTCCTACAATGAGCAGTTCTTC. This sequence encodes CASSSGSSYNEQFF.

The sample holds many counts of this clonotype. The CDR3 coding sequence is TGTGCCAGCAGCCGAAACAGGGGTGAAGCTTTCTTT. Amino acid sequence: CASSRNRGEAFF. The V call is TRBV7-6, the J call TRBJ1-1, with 7 bases aligning to TRBD1. The CDR3 totals 12 residues. The junction had 4 bases not matched to a gene; V was cut back by 5 bases and J by 7 bases. The germline V gene encodes CDR1 SGHVS and CDR2 FNYEAQ.

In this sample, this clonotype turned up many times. The CDR3 DNA reads TGTGCCAGCAGCCCCCTCCCCATAAGGGGGGGGCAGTTCTTC. Amino acid sequence: CASSPLPIRGGQFF. The V and J genes are TRBV6-1 and TRBJ2-1; possibly TRBD2 for D (7 bases). Trimming removed 6 bases from V and 12 bases from J, with 21 bases in between. Per germline, CDR1 MNHNS and CDR2 SASEGT. The CDR3 is made up of 14 amino acids.

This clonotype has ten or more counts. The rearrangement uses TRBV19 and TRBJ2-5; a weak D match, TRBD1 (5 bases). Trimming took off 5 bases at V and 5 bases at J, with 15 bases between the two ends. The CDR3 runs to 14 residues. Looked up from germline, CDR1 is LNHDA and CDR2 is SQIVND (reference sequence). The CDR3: CASSQGRLGETQYF. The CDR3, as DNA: TGTGCCAGTAGTCAGGGTCGATTGGGGGAGACCCAGTACTTC. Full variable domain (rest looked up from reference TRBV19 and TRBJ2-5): DGGITQSPKYLFRKEGQNVTLSCEQNLNHDAMYWYRQDPGQGLRLIYYSQIVNDFQKGDIAEGYSVSREKKESFPLTVTSAQKNPTAFYLCASSQGRLGETQYFGPGTRLLVL.

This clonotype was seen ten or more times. CDR3 nucleotide sequence: TGTGCCAGCAGCTTAGGACTACACCCAGATACGCAGTATTTT. It encodes CASSLGLHPDTQYF. The chain employs TRBV7-2 and TRBJ2-3, with a tentative D call TRBD2 (5 bases). The CDR3 runs 14 residues. Germline CDR1 reads SGHTA; CDR2 reads FQGNSA. Trimming removed 1 base at V and 4 bases at J, with 9 bases between.

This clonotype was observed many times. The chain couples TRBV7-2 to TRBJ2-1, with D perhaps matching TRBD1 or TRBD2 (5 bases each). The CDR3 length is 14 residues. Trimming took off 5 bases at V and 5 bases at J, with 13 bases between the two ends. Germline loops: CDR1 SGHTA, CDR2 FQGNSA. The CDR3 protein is CASSATGADNEQFF. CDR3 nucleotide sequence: TGTGCCAGCAGCGCAACCGGGGCCGACAATGAGCAGTTCTTC. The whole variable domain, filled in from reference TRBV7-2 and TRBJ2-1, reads GAGVSQSPSNKVTEKGKDVELRCDPISGHTALYWYRQSLGQGLEFLIYFQGNSAPDKSGLPSDRFSAERTGGSVSTLTIQRTQQEDSAVYLCASSATGADNEQFFGPGTRLTVL.

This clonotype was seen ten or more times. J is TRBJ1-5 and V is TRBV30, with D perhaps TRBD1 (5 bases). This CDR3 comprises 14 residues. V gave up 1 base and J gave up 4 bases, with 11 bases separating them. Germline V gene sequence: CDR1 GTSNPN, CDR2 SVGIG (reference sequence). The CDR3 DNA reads TGTGCCTGGAGTGAGGGGCTTGGAAATCAGCCCCAGCATTTT. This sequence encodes CAWSEGLGNQPQHF.